A single T cell receptor beta chain is shown here with its context. Its target is not known. The method was immunoSEQ multiplex PCR; TCRdb's version includes in-frame clones alone and lacks a portion of them. This repertoire shows about 140,000 clones, roughly 90% found once; its top ten account for 2.5% to 3.5%. This record belongs to a study of T cell responses to AZD1222 COVID-19 vaccine. Study-wide background: Pooling was applied to second doses at about 4 or about 12 weeks. Study findings and constraints: Donors were mostly white British, more females; clonal diversity possibly underestimated. Spike-specific TCRs gained breadth and depth after people received two AZD1222 doses.

The sequencing here drew on peripheral blood, taken on day 0 of AZD1222 vaccination. The receptor's source is an adult in good health.

The CDR3 sequence: CASSIVVGLRNYGYTF. CDR3 coding DNA: TGTGCCAGTAGTATCGTGGTGGGACTAAGAAACTATGGCTACACCTTC. The V and J genes are TRBV19 and TRBJ1-2; tentatively, D is TRBD1 (5 bases). The CDR3 is made up of 16 amino acids. CDR1 is LNHDA and CDR2 is SQIVND in the germline V gene (reference sequence). Trimming removed 3 bases at V and 2 bases at J, with 16 bases between.